This TCR beta chain was recovered during a study of Graves' ophthalmopathy and Graves' hyperthyroidism. Study context: Blood was drawn at initial diagnosis, before any treatment. Points from the study as a whole: Separation of ophthalmopathy from stable hyperthyroidism was achieved by a 13-signature model, at 85% to 90% sensitivity and around 81% specificity. The blood repertoire also included most expanded thyroid clonotypes above 0.001 frequency.

The authors amplified TCR beta CDR3 regions from RNA transcripts. Second-round multiplex PCR came after first-round RT-PCR with HTBI primers. TCRdb recomputed calls from the multiplex PCR reads with MiXCR, one row per CDR3 protein. This sample has about 200,000 distinct CDR3 sequences; under 30% occur once, and the top ten carry approximately 9.1%. This clonotype was detected many times. Its antigen is still unknown. Germline CDR1 is DFQATT and CDR2 is SNEGSKA (reference sequence). CDR3 length: 14 amino acids. Trimming shortened V by 2 bases and J by 1 base, and 8 bases separated the two germline ends.

The chain employs TRBV20-1 and TRBJ2-2; D is ambiguous. This TCR was recovered from a middle-aged man with Graves' ophthalmopathy. The sequenced sample consisted of peripheral blood. CDR3 amino acids: CSARKGGNTGELFF. CDR3 nucleotide sequence: TGCAGTGCTAGAAAGGGTGGGAACACCGGGGAGCTGTTTTTT.